This TCR beta chain was recovered during a study of blood T cell repertoires in COVID-19. Produced via immunoSEQ multiplex PCR; TCRdb's table is partial and in-frame only. Of fewer than 450,000 clones in the sample, 85% to 90% were seen once. This receptor was obtained from a woman between 18 and 29 years old who had recovered from COVID-19. Input material: PBMCs or T cells enriched from blood (not recorded which).

CDR3 sequence: CASSREYTGELFF. As DNA, the CDR3 is TGTGCCAGCAGCCGAGAATACACCGGGGAGCTGTTTTTT. This chain joins TRBV6-5 and TRBJ2-2, with D unresolved. This CDR3 is 13 amino acids long. Germline V lookup: CDR1 MNHEY, CDR2 SVGAGI. V dropped 6 bases and J dropped 3 bases, with 8 bases sitting between them.